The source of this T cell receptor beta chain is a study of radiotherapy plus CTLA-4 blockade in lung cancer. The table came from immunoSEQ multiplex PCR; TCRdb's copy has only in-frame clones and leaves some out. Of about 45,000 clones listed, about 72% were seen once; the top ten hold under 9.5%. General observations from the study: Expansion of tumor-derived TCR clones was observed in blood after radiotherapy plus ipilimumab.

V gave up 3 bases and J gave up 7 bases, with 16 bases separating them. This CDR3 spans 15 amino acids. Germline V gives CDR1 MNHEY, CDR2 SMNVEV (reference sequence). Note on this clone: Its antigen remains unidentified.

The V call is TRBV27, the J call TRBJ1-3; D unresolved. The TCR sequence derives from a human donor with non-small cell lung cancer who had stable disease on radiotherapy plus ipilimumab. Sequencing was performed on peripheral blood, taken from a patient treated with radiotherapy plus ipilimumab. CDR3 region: CASSLQHSLGNTIYF. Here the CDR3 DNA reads TGTGCCAGCAGTTTGCAACACAGCCTCGGGAACACCATATATTTT.